The source of this T cell receptor beta chain is a study of patients and donors after allogeneic stem cell transplantation. V lost 1 base to trimming and J lost 8 bases, with 8 bases between them. The germline CDR1 and CDR2 sequences are DFQATT and SNEGSKA (reference sequence). The length of the CDR3 is 11 residues. TCRdb called the RT-PCR reads again in MiXCR, with one record for every CDR3 protein. This table has over 130,000 distinct CDR3 sequences, about a third appearing once. The sequence was obtained from a human donor who was either an allogeneic HSCT recipient or a stem cell or donor lymphocyte infusion donor (not recorded which). It is not recorded whose cells these are; they may come from a transplant donor. This chain joins TRBV20-1 and TRBJ1-2; D gene unclear. Sequences were obtained from blood, either unsorted or a sorted T cell fraction (not recorded which). CDR3 bases: TGCAGTGCTAGAGTTCCAGGCGGCTACACCTTC. It specifies CSARVPGGYTF.